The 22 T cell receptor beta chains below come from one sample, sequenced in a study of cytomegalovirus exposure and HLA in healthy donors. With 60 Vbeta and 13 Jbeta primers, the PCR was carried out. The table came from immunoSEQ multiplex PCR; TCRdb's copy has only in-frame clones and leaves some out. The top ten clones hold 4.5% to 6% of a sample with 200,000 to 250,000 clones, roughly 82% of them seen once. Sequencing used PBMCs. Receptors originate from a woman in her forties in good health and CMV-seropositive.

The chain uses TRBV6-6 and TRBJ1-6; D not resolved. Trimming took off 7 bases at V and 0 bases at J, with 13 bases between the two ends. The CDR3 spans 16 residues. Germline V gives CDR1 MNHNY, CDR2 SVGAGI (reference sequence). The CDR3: CASNVWASSYNSPLHF. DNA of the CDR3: TGTGCCAGCAACGTATGGGCAAGCTCCTATAATTCACCCCTCCACTTT.

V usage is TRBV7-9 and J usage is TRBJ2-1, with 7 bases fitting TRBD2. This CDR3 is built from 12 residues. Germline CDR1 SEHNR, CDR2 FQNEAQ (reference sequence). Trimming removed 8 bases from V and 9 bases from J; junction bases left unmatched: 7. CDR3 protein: CASGKLATEQFF. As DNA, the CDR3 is TGTGCCAGCGGAAAACTAGCGACTGAGCAGTTCTTC.

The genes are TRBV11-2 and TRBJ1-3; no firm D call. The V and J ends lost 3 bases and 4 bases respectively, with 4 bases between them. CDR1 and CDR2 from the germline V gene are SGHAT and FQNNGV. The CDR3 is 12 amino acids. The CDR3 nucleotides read TGTGCCAGCAGCTTTGAGGGAAACACCATATATTTT. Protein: CASSFEGNTIYF.

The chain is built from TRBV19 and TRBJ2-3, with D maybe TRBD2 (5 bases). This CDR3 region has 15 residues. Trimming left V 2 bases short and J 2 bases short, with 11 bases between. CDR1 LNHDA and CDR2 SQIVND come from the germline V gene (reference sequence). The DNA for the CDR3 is TGTGCCAGTAGTATAAATAAGCGGTTCACAGATACGCAGTATTTT. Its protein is CASSINKRFTDTQYF. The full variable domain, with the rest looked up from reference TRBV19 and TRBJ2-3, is DGGITQSPKYLFRKEGQNVTLSCEQNLNHDAMYWYRQDPGQGLRLIYYSQIVNDFQKGDIAEGYSVSREKKESFPLTVTSAQKNPTAFYLCASSINKRFTDTQYFGPGTRLTVL.

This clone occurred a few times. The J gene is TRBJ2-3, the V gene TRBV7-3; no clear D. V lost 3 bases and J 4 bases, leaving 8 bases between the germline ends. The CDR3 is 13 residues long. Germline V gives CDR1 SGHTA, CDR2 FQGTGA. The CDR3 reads CASSFGRADTQYF. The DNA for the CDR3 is TGTGCCAGCAGCTTTGGTAGAGCAGATACGCAGTATTTT.

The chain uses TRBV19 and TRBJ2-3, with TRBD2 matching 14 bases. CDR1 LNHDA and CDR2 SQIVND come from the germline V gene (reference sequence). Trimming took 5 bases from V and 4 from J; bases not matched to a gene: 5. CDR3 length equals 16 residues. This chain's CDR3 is CASSLGLAGASDTQYF. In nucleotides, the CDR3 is TGTGCCAGTAGTCTGGGACTAGCGGGAGCGTCAGATACGCAGTATTTT.

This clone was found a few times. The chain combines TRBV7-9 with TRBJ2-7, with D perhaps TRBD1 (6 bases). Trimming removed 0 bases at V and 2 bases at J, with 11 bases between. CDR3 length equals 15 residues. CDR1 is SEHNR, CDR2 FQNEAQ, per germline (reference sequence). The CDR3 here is CASSLATGHPYEQYF. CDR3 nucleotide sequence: TGTGCCAGCAGCTTAGCGACGGGACATCCCTACGAGCAGTACTTC.

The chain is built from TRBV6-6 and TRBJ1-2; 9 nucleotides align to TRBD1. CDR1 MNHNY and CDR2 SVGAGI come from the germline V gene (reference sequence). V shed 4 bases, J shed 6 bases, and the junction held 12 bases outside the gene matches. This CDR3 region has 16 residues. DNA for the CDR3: TGTGCCAGCAGTTCTGAAAACAGGGGGCGCAGCGATGGCTACACCTTC. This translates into CASSSENRGRSDGYTF.

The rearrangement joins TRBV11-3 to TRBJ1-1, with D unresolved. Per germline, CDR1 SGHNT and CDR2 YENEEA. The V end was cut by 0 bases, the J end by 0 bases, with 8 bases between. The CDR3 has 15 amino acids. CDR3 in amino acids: CASSLDSAVNTEAFF. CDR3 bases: TGTGCCAGCAGCTTAGATAGTGCGGTGAACACTGAAGCTTTCTTT. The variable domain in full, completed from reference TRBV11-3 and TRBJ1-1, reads EAGVVQSPRYKIIEKKQPVAFWCNPISGHNTLYWYLQNLGQGPELLIRYENEEAVDDSQLPKDRFSAERLKGVDSTLKIQPAELGDSAVYLCASSLDSAVNTEAFFGQGTRLTVV.

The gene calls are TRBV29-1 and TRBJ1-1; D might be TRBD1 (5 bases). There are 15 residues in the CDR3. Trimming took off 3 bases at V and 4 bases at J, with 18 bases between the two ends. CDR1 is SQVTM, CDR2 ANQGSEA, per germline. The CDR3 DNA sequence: TGCAGCGTTGACCGGGGGATCGGAACAAGCACTGAAGCTTTCTTT. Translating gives CSVDRGIGTSTEAFF.

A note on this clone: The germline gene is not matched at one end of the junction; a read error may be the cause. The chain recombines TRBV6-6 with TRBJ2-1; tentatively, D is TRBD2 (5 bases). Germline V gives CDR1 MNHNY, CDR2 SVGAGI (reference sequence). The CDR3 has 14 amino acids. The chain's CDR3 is CAGSRGPRRNEQFF. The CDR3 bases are TGTGCCGGCAGTCGCGGGCCGCGCCGTAATGAGCAGTTCTTC.

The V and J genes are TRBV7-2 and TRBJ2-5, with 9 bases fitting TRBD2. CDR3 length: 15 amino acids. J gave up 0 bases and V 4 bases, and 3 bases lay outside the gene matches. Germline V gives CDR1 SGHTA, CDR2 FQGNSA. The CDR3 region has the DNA TGTGCCAGCAGCTGGCTAGCGGGAAACCAAGAGACCCAGTACTTC. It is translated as CASSWLAGNQETQYF. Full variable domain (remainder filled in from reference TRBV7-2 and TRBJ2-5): GAGVSQSPSNKVTEKGKDVELRCDPISGHTALYWYRQSLGQGLEFLIYFQGNSAPDKSGLPSDRFSAERTGGSVSTLTIQRTQQEDSAVYLCASSWLAGNQETQYFGPGTRLLVL.

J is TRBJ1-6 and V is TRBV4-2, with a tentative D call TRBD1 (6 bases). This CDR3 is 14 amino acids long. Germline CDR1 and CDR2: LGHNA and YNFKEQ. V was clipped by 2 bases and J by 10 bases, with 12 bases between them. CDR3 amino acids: CASSQNREDSPLHF. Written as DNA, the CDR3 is TGTGCCAGCAGCCAAAACAGGGAAGACTCACCCCTCCACTTT.

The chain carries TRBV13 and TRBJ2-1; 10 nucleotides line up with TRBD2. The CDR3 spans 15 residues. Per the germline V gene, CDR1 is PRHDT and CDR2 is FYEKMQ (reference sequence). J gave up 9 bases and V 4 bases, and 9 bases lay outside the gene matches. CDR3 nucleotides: TGTGCCAGCAGCTCTTATAGCGGGAGGTTAGGTGAGCAGTTCTTC. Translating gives CASSSYSGRLGEQFF.

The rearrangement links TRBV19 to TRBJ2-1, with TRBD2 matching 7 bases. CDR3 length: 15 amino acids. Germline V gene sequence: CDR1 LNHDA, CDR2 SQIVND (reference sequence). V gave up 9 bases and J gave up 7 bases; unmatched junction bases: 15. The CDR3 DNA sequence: TGTGCCAGCGCCGATCGGGGGGAAAAAATGAATGAGCAGTTCTTC. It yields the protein CASADRGEKMNEQFF.

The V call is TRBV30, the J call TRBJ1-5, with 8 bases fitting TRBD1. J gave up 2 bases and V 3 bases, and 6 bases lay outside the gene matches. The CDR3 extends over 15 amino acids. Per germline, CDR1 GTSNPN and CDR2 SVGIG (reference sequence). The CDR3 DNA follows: TGTGCCTGGAGACCCCAGGGGGCCGGCAATCAGCCCCAGCATTTT. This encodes CAWRPQGAGNQPQHF.

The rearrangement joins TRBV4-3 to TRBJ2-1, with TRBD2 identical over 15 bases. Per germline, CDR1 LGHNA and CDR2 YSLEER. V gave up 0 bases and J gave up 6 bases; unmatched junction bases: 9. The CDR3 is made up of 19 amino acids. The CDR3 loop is CASSQEGWTSGREGNEQFF. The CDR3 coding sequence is TGCGCCAGCAGCCAAGAGGGGTGGACTAGCGGGAGGGAGGGCAATGAGCAGTTCTTC.

The DNA of the CDR3 is TGTGCCAGCAGTGTTAGACAGGGGGCGCAGTACGAGCAGTACTTC. Its translation is CASSVRQGAQYEQYF. The rearrangement uses TRBV2 and TRBJ2-7; 10 nucleotides line up with TRBD1. This CDR3 region has 15 residues. Germline lookup yields CDR1 SNHLY and CDR2 FYNNEI. J gave up 4 bases and V 4 bases, and 7 bases lay outside the gene matches.

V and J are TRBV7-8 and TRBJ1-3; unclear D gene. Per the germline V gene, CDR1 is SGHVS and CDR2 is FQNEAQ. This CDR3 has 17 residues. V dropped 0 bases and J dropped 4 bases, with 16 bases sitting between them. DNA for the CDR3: TGTGCCAGCAGCTTAGCGGGAGTTGTAAAAGTCGGAAACACCATATATTTT. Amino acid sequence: CASSLAGVVKVGNTIYF.

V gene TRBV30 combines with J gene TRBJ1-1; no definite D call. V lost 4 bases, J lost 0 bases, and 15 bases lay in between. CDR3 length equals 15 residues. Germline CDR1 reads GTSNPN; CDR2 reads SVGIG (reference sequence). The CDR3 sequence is CAWTPLQLLNTEAFF. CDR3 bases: TGTGCCTGGACTCCGTTACAGTTACTGAACACTGAAGCTTTCTTT.

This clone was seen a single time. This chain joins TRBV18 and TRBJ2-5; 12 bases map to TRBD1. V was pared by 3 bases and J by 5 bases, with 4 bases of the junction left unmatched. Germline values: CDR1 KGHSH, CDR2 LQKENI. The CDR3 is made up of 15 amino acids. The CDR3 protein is CASSPGQGARETQYF. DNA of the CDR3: TGTGCCAGCTCACCGGGACAGGGGGCCCGGGAGACCCAGTACTTC.

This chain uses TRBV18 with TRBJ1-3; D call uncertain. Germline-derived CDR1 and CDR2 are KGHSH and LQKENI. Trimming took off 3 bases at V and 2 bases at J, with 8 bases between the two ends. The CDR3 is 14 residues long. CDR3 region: CASSPQEAGNTIYF. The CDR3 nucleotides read TGTGCCAGCTCACCCCAGGAGGCTGGAAACACCATATATTTT. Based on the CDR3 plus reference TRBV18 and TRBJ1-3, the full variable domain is NAGVMQNPRHLVRRRGQEARLRCSPMKGHSHVYWYRQLPEEGLKFMVYLQKENIIDESGMPKERFSAEFPKEGPSILRIQQVVRGDSAAYFCASSPQEAGNTIYFGEGSWLTVV.